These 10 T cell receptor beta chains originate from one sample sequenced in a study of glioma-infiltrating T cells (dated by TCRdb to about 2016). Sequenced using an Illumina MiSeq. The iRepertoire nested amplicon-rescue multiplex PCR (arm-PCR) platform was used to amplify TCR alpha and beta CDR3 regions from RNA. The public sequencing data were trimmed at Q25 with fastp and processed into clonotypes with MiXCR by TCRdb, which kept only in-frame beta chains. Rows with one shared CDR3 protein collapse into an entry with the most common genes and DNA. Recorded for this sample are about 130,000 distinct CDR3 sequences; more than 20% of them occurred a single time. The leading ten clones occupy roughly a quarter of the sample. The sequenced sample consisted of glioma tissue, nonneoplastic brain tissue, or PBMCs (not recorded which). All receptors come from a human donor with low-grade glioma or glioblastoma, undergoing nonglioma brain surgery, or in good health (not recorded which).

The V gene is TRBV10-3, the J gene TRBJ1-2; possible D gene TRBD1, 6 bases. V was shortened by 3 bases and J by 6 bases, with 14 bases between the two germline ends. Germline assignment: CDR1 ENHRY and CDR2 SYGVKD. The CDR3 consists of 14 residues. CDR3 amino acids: CAISDPRNRDGYTF. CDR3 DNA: TGTGCCATCAGTGATCCTAGAAACAGGGATGGCTACACCTTC.

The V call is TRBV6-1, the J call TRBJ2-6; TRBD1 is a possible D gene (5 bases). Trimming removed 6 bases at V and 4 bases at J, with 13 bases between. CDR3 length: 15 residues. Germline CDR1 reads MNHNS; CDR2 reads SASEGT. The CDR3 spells CASSPQGYGANVLTF. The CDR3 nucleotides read TGTGCCAGCAGCCCCCAGGGTTACGGGGCCAACGTCCTGACTTTC.

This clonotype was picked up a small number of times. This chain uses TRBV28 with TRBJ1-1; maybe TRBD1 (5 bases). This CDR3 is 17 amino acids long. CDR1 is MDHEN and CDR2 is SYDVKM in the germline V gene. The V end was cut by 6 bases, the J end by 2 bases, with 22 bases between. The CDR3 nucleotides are TGTGCCAGCAGCAGAGGCGAAGGGGCGTCTGGTAACACTGAAGCTTTCTTT. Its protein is CASSRGEGASGNTEAFF.

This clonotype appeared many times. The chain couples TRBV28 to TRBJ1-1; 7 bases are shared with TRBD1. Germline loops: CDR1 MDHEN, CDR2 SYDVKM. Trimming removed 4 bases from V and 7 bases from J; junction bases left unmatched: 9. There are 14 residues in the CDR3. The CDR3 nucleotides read TGTGCCAGCAGTTATGGACAGGACTTGGGTGAAGCTTTCTTT. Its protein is CASSYGQDLGEAFF.

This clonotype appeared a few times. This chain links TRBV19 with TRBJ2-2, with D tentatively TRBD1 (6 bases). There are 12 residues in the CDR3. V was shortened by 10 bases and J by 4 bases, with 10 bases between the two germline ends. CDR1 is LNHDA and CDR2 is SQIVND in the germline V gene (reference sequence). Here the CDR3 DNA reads TGTGCCACAGGACAGTTCACCGGGGAGCTGTTTTTT. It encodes CATGQFTGELFF. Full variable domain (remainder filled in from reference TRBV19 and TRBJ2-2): DGGITQSPKYLFRKEGQNVTLSCEQNLNHDAMYWYRQDPGQGLRLIYYSQIVNDFQKGDIAEGYSVSREKKESFPLTVTSAQKNPTAFYLCATGQFTGELFFGEGSRLTVL.

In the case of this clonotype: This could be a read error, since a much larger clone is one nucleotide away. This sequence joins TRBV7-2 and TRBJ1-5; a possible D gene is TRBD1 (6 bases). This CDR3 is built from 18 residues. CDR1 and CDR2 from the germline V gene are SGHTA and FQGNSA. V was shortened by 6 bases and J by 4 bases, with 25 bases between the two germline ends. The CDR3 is CASSELRTVSYRNQPQHF. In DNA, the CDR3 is TGTGCCAGCAGTGAACTAAGGACAGTTTCCTATAGAAATCAGCCCCAGCATTTT.

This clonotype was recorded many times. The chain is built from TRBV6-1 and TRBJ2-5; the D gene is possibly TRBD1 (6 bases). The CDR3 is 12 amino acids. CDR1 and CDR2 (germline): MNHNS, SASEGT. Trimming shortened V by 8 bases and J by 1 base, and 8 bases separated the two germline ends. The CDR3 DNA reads TGTGCCAGCGGGACACTCCAAGAGACCCAGTACTTC. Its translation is CASGTLQETQYF.

The CDR3 region is CASSQDRGSGEQYV. Here the CDR3 DNA reads TGTGCCAGCAGTCAGGACAGGGGTTCAGGAGAGCAGTACGTC. The chain carries TRBV2 and TRBJ2-7; 9 positions match TRBD1. The germline gives CDR1 SNHLY, CDR2 FYNNEI. CDR3 length: 14 residues. Losses at the gene ends were 5 bases for V and 7 bases for J; bases not matched to a gene: 9.

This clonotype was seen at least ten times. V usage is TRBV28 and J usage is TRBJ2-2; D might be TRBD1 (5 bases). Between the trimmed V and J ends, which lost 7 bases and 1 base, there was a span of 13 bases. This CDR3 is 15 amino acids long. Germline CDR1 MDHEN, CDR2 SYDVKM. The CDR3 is CASIRYRMNTGELFF. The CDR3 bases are TGTGCCAGCATAAGGTACAGGATGAACACCGGGGAGCTGTTTTTT.

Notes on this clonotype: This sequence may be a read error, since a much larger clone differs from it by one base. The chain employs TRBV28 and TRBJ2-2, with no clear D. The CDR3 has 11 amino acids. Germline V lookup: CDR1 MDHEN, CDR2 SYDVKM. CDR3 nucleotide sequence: TGTGGCAGCAGTTCCCCCGGGGAGCTGTTTTTT. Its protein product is CGSSSPGELFF.